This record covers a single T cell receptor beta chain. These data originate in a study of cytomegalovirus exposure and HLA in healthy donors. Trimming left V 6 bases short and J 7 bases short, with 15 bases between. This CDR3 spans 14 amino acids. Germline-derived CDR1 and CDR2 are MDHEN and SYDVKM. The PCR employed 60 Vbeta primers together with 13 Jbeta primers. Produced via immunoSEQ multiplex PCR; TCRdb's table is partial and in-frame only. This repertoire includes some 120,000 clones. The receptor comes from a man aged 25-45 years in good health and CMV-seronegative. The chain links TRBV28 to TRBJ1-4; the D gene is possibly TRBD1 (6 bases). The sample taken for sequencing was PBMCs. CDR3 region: CASRLQGVTEKLFF. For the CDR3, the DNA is TGTGCCAGCAGACTACAGGGAGTTACTGAAAAACTGTTTTTT.